This TCR beta chain appears in the sequencing data of a study of radiation and T cells in renal cell carcinoma (dated by TCRdb to the early 2020s). In the study overall: The samples were drawn from a clinical trial, where primary renal cell carcinomas were treated with 15 Gy of stereotactic body radiation therapy and then removed by nephrectomy 4 weeks afterward. In total, roughly 52 samples, comprising approximately 26 tumors and some 27 peripheral blood samples, were subjected to TCR beta sequencing. Across all 50 or so samples, under 4,500,000 unique CDR3 nucleotide sequences, encoding 2,658,974 unique CDR3 amino acid sequences, were identified.

On this clone: Its recognized antigen is unknown. There are no base qualities to consult, and no much larger clone falls within one base.

The meaning of the sample's time point label: blood 2 weeks post-SBRT. The treatment or condition label for this specimen denotes: 15 Gy SBRT to primary tumor, nephrectomy 4 weeks later. To follow tumor-enriched clonotypes, peripheral blood was collected serially from radiation-treated patients at baseline and again at 2 weeks and 4 weeks after SBRT. All patients had renal cell carcinoma with clear cell pathology. Genomic DNA for TCR sequencing was prepared using the QIAamp DNA Blood Mini Kit (Qiagen). Only samples passing all quality control checks were included in the analyses. What the research found in general, with its limitations: Changes in the blood repertoire were not tracked past 4 weeks after treatment. With a single-armed trial design, the study had no way to address how radiation dose or scheduling affects the TCR repertoire. In blood, the top tumor clonotypes increased from baseline to 2 weeks after radiation and then shrank by 4 weeks, which suggests a temporary expansion of tumor-resident clones. No pretreatment tumor biopsies were available, so the baseline intratumoral presence of clonotypes could not be determined.

TCR beta libraries were generated from genomic DNA with the immunoSEQ kit, following the manufacturer's recommendations. To prepare the libraries, a first multiplex PCR with proprietary primers was run, followed by a second PCR that added unique barcodes, and a bead cleanup was done after each round. Each sample batch included a kit-provided positive control reaction and a negative control reaction. The final libraries underwent checking on an Agilent 4200 TapeStation D1000 ScreenTape, volumetric pooling, and quantification by qPCR. Sequencing ran on an Illumina NextSeq500 with a MidOutput 150-cycle cartridge, using 156 Read1 and 15 Index1 cycles with kit custom primers. The pooled library was loaded at around 1 pM with about 20% PhiX control spiked in. Per the source publication's procedure: Vendor-processed data were analyzed in R, and a clonotype was defined as all T cells sharing the same CDR3 nucleotide sequence. For clone abundance analyses, frequencies were normalized to the 10,000 most abundant clones per sample. Public T cell clones, averaging fewer than five per sample, were removed before analysis. An abundance difference of at least 32-fold between compartments was the criterion for calling clonotypes tumor-enriched or baseline blood-enriched. A beta-binomial differential abundance model was used to identify clonotypes that were expanded or contracted between blood time points. The Baroni-Urbani and Buser coefficient was used to measure tumor-blood repertoire similarity, and groups were compared with two-tailed Wilcoxon tests in R. Imported from immuneACCESS, the table was reduced by TCRdb to in-frame sequences with V and J called. These copies leave out some clones; in studies compared against another copy, an unresolved V gene accounts for under half, and the cause of the remainder is not known. From that table come the V and J calls and clone size; the DNA was used to work out D and trimming. The sample table records 100,000 to 150,000 clones; roughly 91% of these occur just once. The biggest ten clones account for 5% to 6.5% of the sample.

The clonotype was recovered from a woman aged 65 to 85 with renal cell carcinoma. The sequencing here drew on blood, taken from a patient whose treatment included radiotherapy and nephrectomy.

CDR3 loop: CASSFLAGVADTQYF. In nucleotides, the sequence is TGTGCCAGCAGCTTCCTAGCGGGGGTGGCAGATACGCAGTATTTT. The rearranged segments are TRBV5-8 and TRBJ2-3; 10 middle bases align to TRBD2. CDR1 and CDR2 (SGHTS, YDEGEE) derive from the germline V gene. Clipping removes 2 bases from V and 4 bases from J, with 4 as the unmatched junction base count. Reading from cysteine to phenylalanine, the CDR3 counts 15 amino acids. The read is trimmed to its CDR3 DNA, 45 bases read in frame from base 1.